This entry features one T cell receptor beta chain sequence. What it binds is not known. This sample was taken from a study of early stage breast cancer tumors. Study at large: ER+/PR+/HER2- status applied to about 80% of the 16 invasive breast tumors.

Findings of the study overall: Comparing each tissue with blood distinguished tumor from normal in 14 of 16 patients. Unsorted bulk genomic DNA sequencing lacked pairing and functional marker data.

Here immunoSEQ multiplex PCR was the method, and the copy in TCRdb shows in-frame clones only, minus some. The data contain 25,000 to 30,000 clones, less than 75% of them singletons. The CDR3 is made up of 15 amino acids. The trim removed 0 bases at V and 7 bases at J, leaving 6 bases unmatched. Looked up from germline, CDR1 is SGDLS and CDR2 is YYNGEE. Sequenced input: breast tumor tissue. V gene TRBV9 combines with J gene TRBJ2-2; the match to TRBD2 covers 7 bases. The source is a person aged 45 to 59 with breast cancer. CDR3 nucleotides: TGTGCCAGCAGCGTAGCGGGAGGTGACAGCGGGGAGCTGTTTTTT. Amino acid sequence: CASSVAGGDSGELFF. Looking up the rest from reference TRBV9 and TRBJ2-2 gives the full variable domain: DSGVTQTPKHLITATGQRVTLRCSPRSGDLSVYWYQQSLDQGLQFLIQYYNGEERAKGNILERFSAQQFPDLHSELNLSSLELGDSALYFCASSVAGGDSGELFFGEGSRLTVL.